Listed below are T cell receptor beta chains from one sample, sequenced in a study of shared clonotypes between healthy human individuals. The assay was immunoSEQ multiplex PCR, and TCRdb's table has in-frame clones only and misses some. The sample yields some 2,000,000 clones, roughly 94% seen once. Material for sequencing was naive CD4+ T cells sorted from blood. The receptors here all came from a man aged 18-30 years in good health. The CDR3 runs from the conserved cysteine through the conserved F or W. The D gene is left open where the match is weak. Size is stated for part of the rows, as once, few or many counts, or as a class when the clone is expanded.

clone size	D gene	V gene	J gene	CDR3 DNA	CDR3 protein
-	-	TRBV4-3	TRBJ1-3	TGCGCCAGCAGCCAAGATGGGGCAGGCGGGTCTGGAAACACCATATATTTT	CASSQDGAGGSGNTIYF
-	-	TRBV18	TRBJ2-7	TGTGCCAGCTCCCTCGGGACGGTAAGCTCCTACGAGCAGTACTTC	CASSLGTVSSYEQYF
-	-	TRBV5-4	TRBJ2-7	TGTGCCAGCAGCTTGTACGGGTACGGACGGGAGCAGTACTTC	CASSLYGYGREQYF
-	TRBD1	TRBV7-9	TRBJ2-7	TGTGCCAGCAGATTGAGGACAGGGACCTACGAGCAGTACTTC	CASRLRTGTYEQYF
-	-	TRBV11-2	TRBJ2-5	TGTGCCAGCAGCAGGGGAGCAGCCCAAGAGACCCAGTACTTC	CASSRGAAQETQYF
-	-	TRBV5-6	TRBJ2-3	TGTGCCAGCAGCTTGCGTGCTGGGGGATCAGATACGCAGTATTTT	CASSLRAGGSDTQYF
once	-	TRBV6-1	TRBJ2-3	TGTGCCAGCAGTGAAGCAAGAGTCACTGCAGATACGCAGTATTTT	CASSEARVTADTQYF
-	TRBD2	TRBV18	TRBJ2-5	TGTGCCAGCTCTCCAAGCGGGGGTGAGACCCAGTACTTC	CASSPSGGETQYF
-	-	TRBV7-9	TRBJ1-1	TGTGCCAGCAGCTTGGGCCTAGGGGACACTGAAGCTTTCTTT	CASSLGLGDTEAFF
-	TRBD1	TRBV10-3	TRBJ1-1	TGTGCCATCAGTGAGGGCAGGGGGGGGACTGAAGCTTTCTTT	CAISEGRGGTEAFF
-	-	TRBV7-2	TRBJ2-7	TGTGCCAGCAGCCGCGGCCGGGACTCTCCCTACGAGCAGTACTTC	CASSRGRDSPYEQYF
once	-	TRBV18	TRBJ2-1	TGTGCCAGCTCACCCCTAGGCAATGAGCAGTTCTTC	CASSPLGNEQFF
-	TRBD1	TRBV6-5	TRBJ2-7	TGTGCCAGCAGTTCCGCGGGACAGGGGAACGAGCAGTACTTC	CASSSAGQGNEQYF
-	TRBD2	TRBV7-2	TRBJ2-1	TGTGCCAGCAGCTTAGCAAGTAGCGGGTATACTTACAATGAGCAGTTCTTC	CASSLASSGYTYNEQFF
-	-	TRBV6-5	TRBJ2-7	TGTGCCAGCAGCCAAGCCTACGAGCAGTACTTC	CASSQAYEQYF
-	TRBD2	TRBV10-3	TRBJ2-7	TGTGCCATCAGTGAGTCGTCTAGCGGGGGGTTCGTGCAGTACTTC	CAISESSSGGFVQYF
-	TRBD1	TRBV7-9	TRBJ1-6	TGTGCCAGCAGGGCGGCGGGACAGCCAAATTCACCCCTCCACTTT	CASRAAGQPNSPLHF
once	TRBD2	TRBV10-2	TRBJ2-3	TGCGCCAGCAGTGAACCCTCTAGCGGGGGGGCTACAGATACGCAGTATTTT	CASSEPSSGGATDTQYF
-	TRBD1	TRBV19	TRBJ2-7	TGTGCCAGTAGTACCGGACAGGACAGCTCCTACGAGCAGTACTTC	CASSTGQDSSYEQYF
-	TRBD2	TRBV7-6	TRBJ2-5	TGTGCCAGCAGCTTGAGTCCTAGCGGCCAAGAGACCCAGTACTTC	CASSLSPSGQETQYF
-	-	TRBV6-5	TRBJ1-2	TGTGCCAGCAGTTACTCGAGAGCTGGGGCCCCCAAGGGCTACACCTTC	CASSYSRAGAPKGYTF
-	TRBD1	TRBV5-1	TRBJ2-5	TGCGCCAGCAGCTCAGGGACAGAAGAGACCCAGTACTTC	CASSSGTEETQYF
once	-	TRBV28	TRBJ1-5	TGTGCCAGCAGTCCCATAGGTGGGACCCCCACCGGGCCCCAGCATTTT	CASSPIGGTPTGPQHF
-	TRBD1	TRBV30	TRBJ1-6	TGTGCCTGGAAGAACAGGGGTTATAATTCACCCCTCCACTTT	CAWKNRGYNSPLHF
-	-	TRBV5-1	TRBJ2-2	TGCGCCAGCAGCTTGTCCGGGGAGCTGTTTTTT	CASSLSGELFF
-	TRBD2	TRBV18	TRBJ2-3	TGTGCCAGCTCACCACCACCGGGACTAGCGGAGAAGGGGGTACGGGGAGATACGCAGTATTTT	CASSPPPGLAEKGVRGDTQYF
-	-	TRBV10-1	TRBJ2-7	TGCGCCAGCAGTGGAACCTCCTACGAGCAGTACTTC	CASSGTSYEQYF
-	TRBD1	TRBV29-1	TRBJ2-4	TGCAGCGTCGCCGAGACAGGGGATATCCAGTACTTC	CSVAETGDIQYF
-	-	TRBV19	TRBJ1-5	TGTGCCAGTAGTAGACAGTCCCGGCCCCAGCATTTT	CASSRQSRPQHF
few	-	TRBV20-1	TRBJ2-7	TGCAGTGCTAGAGGGGGGTACGAGCAGTACTTC	CSARGGYEQYF
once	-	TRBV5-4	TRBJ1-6	TGTGCCAGCAGCCCCGCTTTCGGTGCGAATTCACCCCTCCACTTT	CASSPAFGANSPLHF
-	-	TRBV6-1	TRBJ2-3	TGTGCCAGCAGTGAAGCCACAGGGCGTAGCACAGATACGCAGTATTTT	CASSEATGRSTDTQYF
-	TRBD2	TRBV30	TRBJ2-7	TGTGCCTGGAGTGTAGGCGGGGGCTCCTACGAGCAGTACTTC	CAWSVGGGSYEQYF
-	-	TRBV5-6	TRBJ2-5	TGTGCCAGCACCATCACCGGGACAATGTACCAAGAGACCCAGTACTTC	CASTITGTMYQETQYF
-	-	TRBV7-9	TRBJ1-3	TGTGCCAGCAGCTTAGACCTACATTGGACAGTGGTGGGAAACACCATATATTTT	CASSLDLHWTVVGNTIYF
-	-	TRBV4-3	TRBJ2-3	TGCGCCAGCAGCCAAGATATAACACTCACAGATACGCAGTATTTT	CASSQDITLTDTQYF
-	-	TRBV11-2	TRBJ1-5	TGTGCCAGCAGCTTAGGGCCTACTAATAGGCAGCCCCAGCATTTT	CASSLGPTNRQPQHF
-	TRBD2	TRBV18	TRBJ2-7	TGTGCCAGCTCAACCCTAGCGGTTGCTTCCTACGAGCAGTACTTC	CASSTLAVASYEQYF
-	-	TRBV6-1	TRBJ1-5	TGTGCCAGCAGTGAAAACCGGGCGCCTAATCAGCCCCAGCATTTT	CASSENRAPNQPQHF
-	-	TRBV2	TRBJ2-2	TGTGCCAGCAGTGACGCCTATTACACCGGGGAGCTGTTTTTT	CASSDAYYTGELFF
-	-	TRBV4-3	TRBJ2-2	TGCGCCAGCAGCCAAGCACAGGGTTCCGGGGAGCTGTTTTTT	CASSQAQGSGELFF
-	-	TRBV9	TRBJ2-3	TGTGCCAGCAGCAAGGGGGGGGCCGGCACAGATACGCAGTATTTT	CASSKGGAGTDTQYF
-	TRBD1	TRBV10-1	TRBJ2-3	TGCGCCAGCAGTGATGCCGGGACAGGGGATAACACAGATACGCAGTATTTT	CASSDAGTGDNTDTQYF
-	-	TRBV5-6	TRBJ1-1	TGTGCCAGCACTTCTAAAGGGCCTGAAGCTTTCTTT	CASTSKGPEAFF
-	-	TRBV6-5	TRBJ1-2	TGTGCCAGCAGGAACCCTCAGGGCTATGGCTACACCTTC	CASRNPQGYGYTF
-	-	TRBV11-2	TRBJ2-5	TGTGCCAGCAGCTTAGGAGGGGTAGAGACCCAGTACTTC	CASSLGGVETQYF
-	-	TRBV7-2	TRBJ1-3	TGTGCCAGCAGCTTAGCTTCTGGAAACACCATATATTTT	CASSLASGNTIYF
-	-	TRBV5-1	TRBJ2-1	TGCGCCAGCAGCTTAGCCCAGGGAAACCCTCTTTCTCGGGGCTCCTACAATGAGCAGTTCTTC	CASSLAQGNPLSRGSYNEQFF
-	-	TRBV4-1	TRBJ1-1	TGCGCCAGCAGCCACATCGGAAGGTTGGGAGCTTTCTTT	CASSHIGRLGAFF
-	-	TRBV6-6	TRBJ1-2	TGTGCCAGCAGTGACTCCACAGCCCGTTCCTTC	CASSDSTARSF
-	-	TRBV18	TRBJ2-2	TGTGCCAGCTCACCGACTAGCACCGGGGAGCTGTTTTTT	CASSPTSTGELFF